These 22 T cell receptor beta chains were sequenced from one sample in a study of response to subunit inactivated influenza vaccine. TCRdb analysed the RT-PCR reads with MiXCR anew, one entry per CDR3 protein. The profile shows fewer than 550,000 distinct CDR3 sequences, around 25% of them singletons. Sequenced material: CD4+ T cells sorted from PBMCs, taken around 5 days after vaccination. Every receptor here comes from a man in his fifties or sixties who received an inactivated influenza vaccine.

This chain links TRBV6-2 or TRBV6-3 with TRBJ2-3, with 7 bases fitting TRBD2. CDR3 size: 16 residues. V was clipped by 2 bases and J by 4 bases; unmatched bases: 9. The V gene's germline CDR1 is MNHEY and CDR2 SVGEGT. The CDR3 nucleotides are TGTGCCAGCAGTTACCGGGACTACCAGCCGTCAGATACGCAGTATTTT. Amino acids: CASSYRDYQPSDTQYF.

This chain links TRBV12-3 or TRBV12-4 with TRBJ2-2; 8 bases map to TRBD2. The CDR3 runs to 14 residues. J gave up 0 bases and V 8 bases, and 2 bases lay outside the gene matches. The CDR3 is CASAGGTNTGELFF. CDR3 nucleotides: TGTGCCAGCGCGGGGGGAACGAACACCGGGGAGCTGTTTTTT.

In its sample, this clonotype was seen a few times. The chain combines TRBV28 with TRBJ2-7; D is perhaps TRBD1 (5 bases). Trimming removed 4 bases at V and 5 bases at J, with 9 bases between. The germline V gene has CDR1 MDHEN and CDR2 SYDVKM. This CDR3 spans 12 amino acids. CDR3 bases: TGTGCCAGCAGTTCCAGGGTCCACGAGCAGTACTTC. It is translated as CASSSRVHEQYF.

The chain employs TRBV5-1 and TRBJ2-2; a weak D match, TRBD1 (6 bases). CDR1 is SGHRS, CDR2 YFSETQ, per germline. The CDR3 spans 12 residues. V was cut by 4 bases and J by 6 bases, with 7 bases left in between. CDR3 sequence reads: CASSPGAGELFF. In nucleotides, the CDR3 is TGCGCCAGCAGCCCAGGGGCCGGGGAGCTGTTTTTT.

This clonotype was seen only a few times. The J gene is TRBJ1-1, the V gene TRBV7-3; D possibly corresponds to TRBD1 (5 bases). Between the trimmed V and J ends, which lost 0 bases and 3 bases, there was a span of 8 bases. CDR3 size: 14 residues. Germline CDR1 and CDR2: SGHTA and FQGTGA. DNA of the CDR3: TGTGCCAGCAGCTTAACAGGGGTCGACACTGAAGCTTTCTTT. The encoded protein is CASSLTGVDTEAFF.

With regard to this clonotype: This sequence may be a read error, since a much larger clone differs from it by one base. This chain links TRBV5-1 with TRBJ2-1; D may be TRBD2 (5 bases). V lost 4 bases and J 7 bases, leaving 15 bases between the germline ends. In germline, CDR1 is SGHRS, CDR2 YFSETQ. This CDR3 region has 14 residues. The DNA of the CDR3 is TGCGCCAGCAGCATGCGAATAGAGGGTAATGAGCAGTTCTTC. This encodes CASSMRIEGNEQFF.

This sequence joins TRBV6-2 or TRBV6-3 and TRBJ1-1, with 10 bases aligning to TRBD1. This CDR3 spans 15 amino acids. The V segment lost 5 bases and the J segment 3 bases; nucleotides outside the gene matches: 6. Germline V CDR1 and CDR2: MNHEY, SVGEGT. CDR3 nucleotide sequence: TGTGCCAGCAGTGCAAGGGACAGGGGCGACACTGAAGCTTTCTTT. This sequence encodes CASSARDRGDTEAFF.

This clonotype showed up just a few times. The rearrangement joins TRBV5-1 to TRBJ1-5, with D perhaps TRBD1 (5 bases). Per germline, CDR1 SGHRS and CDR2 YFSETQ. Trimming removed 4 bases from V and 1 base from J, with 12 bases in between. The CDR3 spans 15 residues. The CDR3 DNA is TGCGCCAGCAGCCCCGGGACTGGAAGCAATCAGCCCCAGCATTTT. Its protein product is CASSPGTGSNQPQHF.

A remark on this clonotype: The junction departs from germline at one end; a sequencing error may be responsible. CDR3 sequence: CASSQSLPLDRPRVDF. The CDR3, as DNA: TGCGCCAGCAGTCAATCTCTTCCCTTGGACAGGCCGCGGGTAGATTTT. The chain carries TRBV23-1 and TRBJ1-5; 7 bases are shared with TRBD1. TRBV23-1 is an open reading frame, and its role is uncertain. This CDR3 region has 16 residues.

This clonotype was seen a few times. The rearrangement joins TRBV20-1 to TRBJ2-5, with D perhaps being TRBD1 or TRBD2 (5 bases each). Germline CDR1 reads DFQATT; CDR2 reads SNEGSKA (reference sequence). The CDR3 loop spans 15 amino acids. Trimming removed 6 bases from V and 4 bases from J, with 21 bases in between. The CDR3 loop reads CSATGASLGPETQYF. The DNA for the CDR3 is TGCAGTGCCACCGGGGCTTCGCTGGGCCCAGAGACCCAGTACTTC.

This clonotype came up a few times. CDR3 residues: CASSQGRFVTNTGELFF. The DNA of the CDR3 is TGTGCCAGCAGTCAGGGTCGTTTCGTAACGAACACCGGGGAGCTGTTTTTT. The rearrangement links TRBV6-1 to TRBJ2-2, with a possible D match to TRBD1 (5 bases). The V gene lost 5 bases and the J gene lost 0 bases, with 16 bases spanning the gap. CDR3 length equals 17 residues. Germline V gives CDR1 MNHNS, CDR2 SASEGT.

This clonotype was counted between two and nine times. This chain joins TRBV6-1 and TRBJ2-7; D remains ambiguous. The CDR3 loop spans 11 amino acids. The V end lost 8 bases, the J end lost 1 base, and 6 bases lay between the germline ends. CDR1 and CDR2 from the germline V gene are MNHNS and SASEGT. This CDR3 reads CASVQSYEQYF. Written as DNA, the CDR3 is TGTGCCAGCGTTCAGTCCTACGAGCAGTACTTC.

V gene TRBV20-1 combines with J gene TRBJ2-5, with 14 bases identical to TRBD2. J was trimmed by 5 bases and V by 0 bases; bases with no gene match: 11. The CDR3 length is 18 residues. Germline assignment: CDR1 DFQATT and CDR2 SNEGSKA (reference sequence). The CDR3 sequence: CSARDRRLAGGRGETQYF. The CDR3 nucleotides read TGCAGTGCTAGAGATAGGAGACTAGCGGGAGGGCGAGGTGAGACCCAGTACTTC.

This sequence joins TRBV20-1 and TRBJ2-5; 11 bases match TRBD2. V trimming: 3 bases; J trimming: 1 base; junction bases outside the gene matches: 16. Germline CDR1 DFQATT, CDR2 SNEGSKA (reference sequence). The length of the CDR3 is 19 residues. The CDR3 DNA reads as TGCAGTGCTAGCCCCCCCCCGGGTACTAGCGGGGGATTCCAAGAGACCCAGTACTTC. It translates to CSASPPPGTSGGFQETQYF.

This chain uses TRBV10-3 with TRBJ2-5, with 7 bases aligning to TRBD1. Germline loops: CDR1 ENHRY, CDR2 SYGVKD. Trimming removed 4 bases from V and 0 bases from J; junction bases left unmatched: 2. The CDR3 has 14 residues. The CDR3 protein is CAISADRDQETQYF. CDR3 in DNA: TGTGCCATCAGTGCCGACAGGGACCAAGAGACCCAGTACTTC.

This clonotype has only a few counts. The rearrangement uses TRBV20-1 and TRBJ2-1; 11 bases are a match to TRBD2. This CDR3 spans 16 amino acids. V lost 6 bases and J lost 0; bases outside the gene matches: 7. Germline CDR1 DFQATT, CDR2 SNEGSKA (reference sequence). The CDR3 DNA reads TGCAGTGCCAAAGGACTAGCGGGCCTCTCCTACAATGAGCAGTTCTTC. This translates into CSAKGLAGLSYNEQFF.

There are a few counts of this clonotype. The chain uses TRBV20-1 and TRBJ1-2; TRBD1 aligns across 7 bases. With V trimmed by 4 bases and J by 4 bases, 9 bases remained unmatched. Germline V CDR1 and CDR2: DFQATT, SNEGSKA (reference sequence). The CDR3 consists of 14 residues. Here the CDR3 DNA reads TGCAGTGCTACTGCGACAGGGTATGGCTATGGCTACACCTTC. Its translation is CSATATGYGYGYTF.

This chain uses TRBV20-1 with TRBJ2-7; TRBD2 is a possible D gene (6 bases). Between the trimmed V and J ends, which lost 1 base and 6 bases, there was a span of 13 bases. Germline V gene sequence: CDR1 DFQATT, CDR2 SNEGSKA (reference sequence). CDR3 length: 13 residues. The CDR3 protein is CSARVRTSSEQYF. CDR3 nucleotides: TGCAGTGCTAGAGTTCGAACTAGCAGCGAGCAGTACTTC.

The gene calls are TRBV12-3 or TRBV12-4 and TRBJ1-5; maybe TRBD1 (5 bases). CDR3 length: 14 residues. V lost 6 bases, J lost 6 bases, and 15 bases lay in between. In DNA, the CDR3 is TGTGCCAGCAGCACAACCAGGGTGCCTCAGCCCCAGCATTTT. Residues: CASSTTRVPQPQHF.

V is TRBV20-1 and J is TRBJ1-4; D gene ambiguous. CDR1 is DFQATT, CDR2 SNEGSKA, per germline (reference sequence). Trimming took 3 bases from V and 3 from J, leaving 11 bases between them. This CDR3 is built from 14 residues. The CDR3 region has the DNA TGCAGTGCTAGGGCCGGGTGGCCTAATGAAAAACTGTTTTTT. Its translation: CSARAGWPNEKLFF.

The chain combines TRBV6-1 with TRBJ2-7; the D gene is possibly TRBD2 (6 bases). The CDR3 contains 14 residues. The V gene's germline CDR1 is MNHNS and CDR2 SASEGT. The V gene lost 6 bases and the J gene lost 0 bases, with 12 bases spanning the gap. The CDR3 DNA follows: TGTGCCAGCAGCCGGGGGACTTACTCCTACGAGCAGTACTTC. This codes for CASSRGTYSYEQYF.

The V gene is TRBV6-5, the J gene TRBJ2-7, with D possibly being TRBD1 (5 bases). V dropped 4 bases and J dropped 4 bases, with 8 bases sitting between them. Germline V gene lookup returns CDR1 MNHEY and CDR2 SVGAGI. This CDR3 comprises 12 residues. CDR3 nucleotide sequence: TGTGCCAGCAGTTGGGGCCCTTACGAGCAGTACTTC. Amino acid sequence: CASSWGPYEQYF.